The 29 T cell receptor beta chains below were found in one sample sequenced in a study. TCRdb called the 5' RACE reads again in MiXCR, with one record for every CDR3 protein. The profile shows about 50,000 distinct CDR3 sequences, 25% to 30% of them singletons. Specimen: naive CD4+ T cells sorted from blood. Sample subset: naive CD4+ T cells, CD4+CD45RA+CD25-. These TCRs come from a female donor with breast cancer.

This clonotype occurred many times. The chain recombines TRBV5-1 with TRBJ2-7; D perhaps matches TRBD2 (7 bases). Trimming left V 4 bases short and J 3 bases short, with 17 bases between. The germline gives CDR1 SGHRS, CDR2 YFSETQ. The CDR3 loop spans 15 amino acids. This CDR3 is CASSQDAGAFYEQYF. CDR3 sequence (DNA): TGCGCCAGCAGCCAGGACGCGGGGGCCTTCTACGAGCAGTACTTC.

Notes on this clonotype: The CDR3 does not end in the conserved phenylalanine or tryptophan, so this is likely a read error. The chain links TRBV4-2 to TRBJ2-3; D may be TRBD1 (5 bases). This CDR3 region has 17 residues. Germline V gives CDR1 LGHNA, CDR2 YNFKEQ. Trimming cost V 4 bases and J 5 bases, with 22 bases left between them. Written as DNA, the CDR3 is TGTGCCAGCAGCCGGGGCGTAAGTCCGGATGGGGAAGATACGCAGTATCTT. It specifies CASSRGVSPDGEDTQYL.

This clonotype is classed as medium-sized. The chain links TRBV5-1 to TRBJ1-5, with D possibly being TRBD1 (6 bases). The length of the CDR3 is 15 residues. Germline V CDR1 and CDR2: SGHRS, YFSETQ. The V gene lost 1 base and the J gene lost 5 bases, with 13 bases spanning the gap. CDR3 sequence reads: CASSLRGGSDQPQHF. In nucleotides, the CDR3 is TGCGCCAGCAGCTTGCGGGGGGGCTCGGATCAGCCCCAGCATTTT.

V is TRBV4-3 and J is TRBJ2-7; D remains unclear. This CDR3 region has 16 residues. V was pared by 0 bases and J by 3 bases, with 15 bases between. The germline V gene encodes CDR1 LGHNA and CDR2 YSLEER. Here the CDR3 DNA reads TGCGCCAGCAGCCAAGATCCACGCGGATCCTACTACGAGCAGTACTTC. It specifies CASSQDPRGSYYEQYF.

The rearrangement links TRBV7-9 to TRBJ2-5; 7 nucleotides line up with TRBD1. Germline-derived CDR1 and CDR2 are SEHNR and FQNEAQ (reference sequence). Trimming took 4 bases from V and 1 from J; bases not matched to a gene: 6. The CDR3 has 15 amino acids. The CDR3: CASSSRWDSQETQYF. CDR3 nucleotide sequence: TGTGCCAGCAGCTCCCGATGGGACAGCCAAGAGACCCAGTACTTC. Variable domain in full (rest from reference TRBV7-9 and TRBJ2-5): DTGVSQNPRHKITKRGQNVTFRCDPISEHNRLYWYRQTLGQGPEFLTYFQNEAQLEKSRLLSDRFSAERPKGSFSTLEIQRTEQGDSAMYLCASSSRWDSQETQYFGPGTRLLVL.

This clonotype was observed a few times. The chain joins TRBV20-1 to TRBJ2-7; D uncertain. Germline V gene data show CDR1 as DFQATT and CDR2 as SNEGSKA (reference sequence). Trimming stripped 3 bases from V and 0 bases from J, with 6 bases between. This CDR3 comprises 12 residues. CDR3 in amino acids: CSARVSSYEQYF. For the CDR3, the DNA is TGCAGTGCTAGGGTGAGCTCCTACGAGCAGTACTTC.

The chain joins TRBV6-1 to TRBJ2-4; D is unresolved. Germline V lookup: CDR1 MNHNS, CDR2 SASEGT. The V and J ends lost 4 bases and 0 bases respectively, with 10 bases between them. CDR3 length equals 15 residues. CDR3 protein: CASSVRGAAKNIQYF. For the CDR3, the DNA is TGTGCCAGCAGTGTCAGAGGAGCAGCCAAAAACATTCAGTACTTC.

This clonotype was seen a few times. The gene calls are TRBV6-5 and TRBJ1-2, with 10 bases aligning to TRBD1. V lost 7 bases, J lost 7 bases, and 12 bases stayed unmatched. The CDR3 has 15 residues. Per the germline V gene, CDR1 is MNHEY and CDR2 is SVGAGI. The CDR3 loop is CASTTQRGQGLGYTF. In nucleotides, the CDR3 is TGTGCCAGCACCACACAAAGGGGACAGGGGCTTGGCTACACCTTC.

Written as DNA, the CDR3 is TGTGCCAGCAACCGACAGGGGTCGAACGAGCAGTACTTC. Encoded protein: CASNRQGSNEQYF. The gene calls are TRBV12-3 or TRBV12-4 and TRBJ2-7; 8 bases are shared with TRBD1. The length of the CDR3 is 13 residues. V shed 7 bases, J shed 5 bases, and the junction held 7 bases outside the gene matches.

This clonotype was recorded a few times. The gene calls are TRBV20-1 and TRBJ2-1; D gene ambiguous. This CDR3 has 13 amino acids. CDR1 is DFQATT, CDR2 SNEGSKA, per germline (reference sequence). Trimming shortened V by 1 base and J by 4 bases, and 8 bases separated the two germline ends. In DNA form, the CDR3 reads TGCAGTGCTAGAGTTTACAGTTACAATGAGCAGTTCTTC. Translated, it gives CSARVYSYNEQFF.

The CDR3 loop is CASTSQIRSDTEAFF. The CDR3 DNA reads as TGTGCCAGCACAAGTCAAATCAGGTCCGACACTGAAGCTTTCTTT. The V call is TRBV7-2, the J call TRBJ1-1; D is unclear. The CDR3 totals 15 residues. Germline CDR1 and CDR2: SGHTA and FQGNSA. Trimming stripped 7 bases from V and 3 bases from J, with 18 bases between.

The chain uses TRBV28 and TRBJ1-2; 7 bases align to TRBD1. The CDR3 runs 13 residues. Unmatched junction bases numbered 5, after V lost 6 bases and J lost 4 bases. Germline CDR1 MDHEN, CDR2 SYDVKM. The CDR3 nucleotides are TGTGCCAGCAGACAGGGGTTAAGCTATGGCTACACCTTC. Translation gives CASRQGLSYGYTF.

Concerning this clonotype: Relative to the germline gene, one junction end is altered; a read error may explain this. The rearrangement links TRBV6-6 to TRBJ1-1; TRBD1 matches 9 bases. CDR1 and CDR2 from the germline V gene are MNHNY and SVGAGI (reference sequence). The CDR3 has 14 amino acids. CDR3 sequence reads: CASEYGQGNTVAFF. In DNA, the CDR3 is TGTGCCAGCGAATATGGACAGGGGAACACTGTAGCTTTCTTT.

A word on this clonotype: A much larger clone lies a single base off, so this may be a read error. V gene TRBV30 combines with J gene TRBJ2-7, with TRBD1 identical over 7 bases. The CDR3 has 14 residues. V gave up 5 bases and J gave up 1 base; unmatched junction bases: 8. The germline V gene has CDR1 GTSNPN and CDR2 SVGIG (reference sequence). CDR3 in amino acids: CAWLPGGFSYEQYF. The CDR3 nucleotides are TGTGCCTGGTTGCCAGGGGGTTTTTCCTACGAGCAGTACTTC.

The V and J genes are TRBV12-3 or TRBV12-4 and TRBJ2-1; TRBD1 matches 9 bases. This CDR3 contains 14 residues. Unmatched junction bases numbered 1, after V lost 4 bases and J lost 3 bases. The CDR3: CASSWTGDYNEQFF. The CDR3 DNA sequence: TGTGCCAGCAGTTGGACAGGGGACTACAATGAGCAGTTCTTC.

This clonotype showed up many times. The V and J genes are TRBV5-1 and TRBJ1-5; perhaps TRBD1 as D (6 bases). This CDR3 is 15 amino acids long. The V end was cut by 0 bases, the J end by 8 bases, with 15 bases between. Germline CDR1 and CDR2: SGHRS and YFSETQ. CDR3: CASSLEGGRYEPQHF. The CDR3 nucleotides are TGCGCCAGCAGCTTGGAGGGGGGGCGTTATGAGCCCCAGCATTTT.

CDR3 coding DNA: TGTGCCAGCAGCCTTGGACTAGCGGACCACAATGAGCAGTTCTTC. It yields the protein CASSLGLADHNEQFF. The chain uses TRBV4-2 and TRBJ2-1, with TRBD2 identical over 10 bases. J was trimmed by 5 bases and V by 4 bases; bases with no gene match: 5. The CDR3 length is 15 residues. Germline V gene data show CDR1 as LGHNA and CDR2 as YNFKEQ.

The rearrangement joins TRBV28 to TRBJ2-3; 8 bases match TRBD1. Trimming cost V 4 bases and J 6 bases; bases outside gene matches: 9. The germline V gene has CDR1 MDHEN and CDR2 SYDVKM. This CDR3 spans 15 amino acids. The CDR3 DNA follows: TGTGCCAGCAGTTCCTCCGGGACAGGACCGGATACGCAGTATTTT. This gives the protein CASSSSGTGPDTQYF.

For this clonotype: A much larger clonotype is one base distant, so this may be a read error. V and J are TRBV5-1 and TRBJ1-6; D is undetermined. The CDR3 has 15 residues. Trimming removed 4 bases from V and 9 bases from J, with 17 bases in between. Germline CDR1 is SGHRS and CDR2 is YFSETQ. CDR3 sequence reads: CASSLVGGDSSPLHF. Written as DNA, the CDR3 is TGCGCCAGCAGCCTGGTCGGCGGCGATAGTTCACCCCTCCACTTT.

This clonotype was counted many times. This CDR3 is CASSLGDRGKLFF. The CDR3 DNA follows: TGCGCCAGCAGCTTGGGGGACAGGGGAAAACTGTTTTTT. The rearrangement uses TRBV5-1 and TRBJ1-4, with TRBD1 identical over 10 bases. The CDR3 length is 13 residues. Germline lookup yields CDR1 SGHRS and CDR2 YFSETQ. V trimming: 0 bases; J trimming: 10 bases; junction bases outside the gene matches: 0. Filled out from reference TRBV5-1 and TRBJ1-4, the complete variable domain reads KAGVTQTPRYLIKTRGQQVTLSCSPISGHRSVSWYQQTPGQGLQFLFEYFSETQRNKGNFPGRFSGRQFSNSRSEMNVSTLELGDSALYLCASSLGDRGKLFFGSGTQLSVL.

This chain connects TRBV10-2 to TRBJ2-7; TRBD1 agrees at 9 bases. Per germline, CDR1 WSHSY and CDR2 SAAADI. Trimming at V came to 5 bases and at J to 4 bases, leaving 9 bases not matched to a gene. The length of the CDR3 is 15 residues. The CDR3 loop reads CASSPDRGGVYEQYF. CDR3 nucleotide sequence: TGCGCCAGCAGTCCGGACAGGGGAGGTGTTTACGAGCAGTACTTC.

This clonotype appeared a few times. V gene TRBV5-1 combines with J gene TRBJ1-4; D might be TRBD1 (6 bases). V was shortened by 0 bases and J by 7 bases, with 10 bases between the two germline ends. Germline V CDR1 and CDR2: SGHRS, YFSETQ. This CDR3 is built from 14 residues. CDR3 loop: CASSLGTDLEKLFF. The DNA of the CDR3 is TGCGCCAGCAGCTTGGGGACAGACCTTGAAAAACTGTTTTTT.

The table lists this clonotype with a few counts. This chain joins TRBV3-1 and TRBJ2-3; 8 bases agree with TRBD2. Germline V gives CDR1 LGHDT, CDR2 YNNKEL (reference sequence). The J segment lost 2 bases and the V segment lost 3 bases, leaving 1 base of the junction unmatched. The CDR3 runs to 14 residues. CDR3 sequence: CASSHSGATDTQYF. The CDR3 nucleotides read TGTGCCAGCAGCCATAGCGGGGCCACAGATACGCAGTATTTT.

For this clonotype: This may come from a read error, since a much larger clone is one base off. Here the CDR3 reads CASSTNAGELFF. In DNA form, the CDR3 reads TGTGCCAGCAGTACGAACGCCGGGGAGCTGTTTTTT. The chain carries TRBV12-3 or TRBV12-4 and TRBJ2-2; D remains ambiguous. This CDR3 contains 12 residues.

The chain carries TRBV7-8 and TRBJ2-1; 12 nucleotides match TRBD1. V trimming: 3 bases; J trimming: 8 bases; junction bases outside the gene matches: 11. The germline gives CDR1 SGHVS, CDR2 FQNEAQ. The CDR3 contains 17 residues. The CDR3 DNA follows: TGTGCCAGCAGCTTTCCCCTCTCGGGACAGGGGGCAGATGAGCAGTTCTTC. It translates to CASSFPLSGQGADEQFF.

This chain joins TRBV5-1 and TRBJ2-5; TRBD2 matches at 11 bases. Germline V gene sequence: CDR1 SGHRS, CDR2 YFSETQ. The CDR3 runs 16 residues. Trimming took 1 base from V and 1 from J; bases not matched to a gene: 3. In DNA form, the CDR3 reads TGCGCCAGCAGCTTGACGGGACTAGCGGCCCAAGAGACCCAGTACTTC. Its translation: CASSLTGLAAQETQYF.

The chain uses TRBV12-3 or TRBV12-4 and TRBJ1-6, with no clear D. The CDR3 spans 13 residues. Trimming cost V 2 bases and J 5 bases, with 4 bases left between them. This CDR3 is CASSLRNNSPLHF. The CDR3, as DNA: TGTGCCAGCAGTTTACGGAATAATTCACCCCTCCACTTT.

This clonotype was counted only a few times. The chain links TRBV7-3 to TRBJ2-2; 8 bases align to TRBD2. The CDR3 is 14 residues long. J gave up 7 bases and V 3 bases, and 4 bases lay outside the gene matches. The germline gives CDR1 SGHTA, CDR2 FQGTGA. The CDR3 loop reads CASSFSGTGGELFF. The DNA of the CDR3 is TGTGCCAGCAGCTTTAGCGGGACGGGCGGGGAGCTGTTTTTT.

This clonotype appeared a single time. An end of the junction does not agree with germline; a read error may underlie this. CDR3 DNA: TGCGGTGCTAGAGATCCACTTAGCACAGATACGCAGTATTTT. It is translated as CGARDPLSTDTQYF. This chain links TRBV20-1 with TRBJ2-3; D ambiguous. The CDR3 sequence is 14 residues long. The germline V gene encodes CDR1 DFQATT and CDR2 SNEGSKA (reference sequence).